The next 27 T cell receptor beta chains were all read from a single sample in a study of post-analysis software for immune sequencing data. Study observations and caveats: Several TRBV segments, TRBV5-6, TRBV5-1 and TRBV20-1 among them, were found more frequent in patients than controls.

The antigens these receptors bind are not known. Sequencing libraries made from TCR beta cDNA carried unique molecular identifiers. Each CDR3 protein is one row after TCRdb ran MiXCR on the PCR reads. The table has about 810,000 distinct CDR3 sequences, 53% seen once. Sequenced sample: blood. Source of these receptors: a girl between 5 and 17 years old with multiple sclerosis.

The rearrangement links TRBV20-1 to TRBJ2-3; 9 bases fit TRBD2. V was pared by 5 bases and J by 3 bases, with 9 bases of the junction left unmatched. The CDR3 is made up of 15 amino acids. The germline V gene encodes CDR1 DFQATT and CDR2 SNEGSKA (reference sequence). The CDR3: CSAGALAGRTDTQYF. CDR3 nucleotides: TGCAGTGCTGGGGCCCTAGCGGGGCGTACAGATACGCAGTATTTT.

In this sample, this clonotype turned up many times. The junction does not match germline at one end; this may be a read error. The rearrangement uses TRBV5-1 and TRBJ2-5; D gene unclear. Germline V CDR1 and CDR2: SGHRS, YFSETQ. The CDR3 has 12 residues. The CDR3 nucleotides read TGTGCCAGCAGCTTATCTCAAGAGACCCAGTACTTC. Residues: CASSLSQETQYF.

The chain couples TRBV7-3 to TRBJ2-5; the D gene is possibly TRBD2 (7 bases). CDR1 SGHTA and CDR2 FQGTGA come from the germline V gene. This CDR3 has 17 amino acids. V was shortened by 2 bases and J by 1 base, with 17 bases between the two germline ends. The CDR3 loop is CASSLGSGGPFQETQYF. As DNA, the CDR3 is TGTGCCAGCAGCTTAGGTTCGGGGGGCCCGTTCCAAGAGACCCAGTACTTC.

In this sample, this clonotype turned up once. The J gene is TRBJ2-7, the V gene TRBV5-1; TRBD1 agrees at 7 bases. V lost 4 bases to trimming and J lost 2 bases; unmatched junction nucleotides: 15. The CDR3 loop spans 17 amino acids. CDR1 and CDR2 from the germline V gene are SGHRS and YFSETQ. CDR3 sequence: CASSRTGPAQGTYEQYF. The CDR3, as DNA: TGCGCCAGCAGCAGGACAGGACCGGCCCAGGGGACCTACGAGCAGTACTTC.

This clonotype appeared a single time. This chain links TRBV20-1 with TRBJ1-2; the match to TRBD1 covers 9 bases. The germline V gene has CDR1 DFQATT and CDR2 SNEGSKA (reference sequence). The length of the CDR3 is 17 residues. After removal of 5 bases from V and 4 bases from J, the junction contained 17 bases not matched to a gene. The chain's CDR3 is CSAGGPIQGAGGYGYTF. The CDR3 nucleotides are TGCAGTGCTGGGGGTCCAATACAGGGGGCTGGAGGCTATGGCTACACCTTC.

DNA for the CDR3: TGTGCCAGCAGTGAATATGGAATCGGCGAGCAGTACTTC. It yields the protein CASSEYGIGEQYF. The chain couples TRBV25-1 to TRBJ2-5, with no clear D. The J call may not be correct, given that the DNA end is closer to TRBJ2-7. The germline V gene encodes CDR1 MGHDK and CDR2 SYGVNS. The CDR3 contains 13 residues.

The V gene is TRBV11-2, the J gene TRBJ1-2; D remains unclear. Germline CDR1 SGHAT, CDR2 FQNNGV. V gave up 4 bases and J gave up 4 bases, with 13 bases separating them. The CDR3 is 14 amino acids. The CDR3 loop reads CASSSLRWPYGYTF. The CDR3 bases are TGTGCCAGCAGCTCTCTTCGTTGGCCCTATGGCTACACCTTC.

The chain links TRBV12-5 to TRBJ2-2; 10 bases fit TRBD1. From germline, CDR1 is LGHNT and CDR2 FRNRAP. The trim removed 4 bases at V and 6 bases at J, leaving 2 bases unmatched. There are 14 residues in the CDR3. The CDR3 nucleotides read TGTGCTAGTGGTTCGGGACAGGGGTCCGGGGAGCTGTTTTTT. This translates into CASGSGQGSGELFF.

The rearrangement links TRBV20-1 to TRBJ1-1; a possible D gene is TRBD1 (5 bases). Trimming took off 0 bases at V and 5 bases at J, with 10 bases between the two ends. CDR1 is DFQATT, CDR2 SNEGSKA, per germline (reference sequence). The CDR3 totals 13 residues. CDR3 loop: CSAREGGGTEAFF. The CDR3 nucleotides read TGCAGTGCTAGAGAGGGGGGGGGGACTGAAGCTTTCTTT.

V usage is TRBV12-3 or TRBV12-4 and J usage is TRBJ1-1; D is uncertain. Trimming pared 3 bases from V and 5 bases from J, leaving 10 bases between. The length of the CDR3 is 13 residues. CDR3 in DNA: TGTGCCAGCAGTTTGAGTTCAGAAACTGAAGCTTTCTTT. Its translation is CASSLSSETEAFF.

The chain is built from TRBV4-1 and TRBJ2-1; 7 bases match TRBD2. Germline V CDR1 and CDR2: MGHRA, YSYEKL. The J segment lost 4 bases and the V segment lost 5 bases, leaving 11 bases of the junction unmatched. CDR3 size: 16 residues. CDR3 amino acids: CASSSPGTMAYNEQFF. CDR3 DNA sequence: TGCGCCAGCAGCAGTCCAGGGACTATGGCATACAATGAGCAGTTCTTC.

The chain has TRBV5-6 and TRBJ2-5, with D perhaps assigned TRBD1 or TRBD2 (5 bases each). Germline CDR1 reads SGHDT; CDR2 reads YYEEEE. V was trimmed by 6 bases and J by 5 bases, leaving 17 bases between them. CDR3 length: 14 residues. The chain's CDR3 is CASNPGRMIETQYF. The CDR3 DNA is TGTGCCAGCAACCCGGGACGAATGATCGAGACCCAGTACTTC. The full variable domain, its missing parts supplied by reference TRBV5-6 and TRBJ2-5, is DAGVTQSPTHLIKTRGQQVTLRCSPKSGHDTVSWYQQALGQGPQFIFQYYEEEERQRGNFPDRFSGHQFPNYSSELNVNALLLGDSALYLCASNPGRMIETQYFGPGTRLLVL.

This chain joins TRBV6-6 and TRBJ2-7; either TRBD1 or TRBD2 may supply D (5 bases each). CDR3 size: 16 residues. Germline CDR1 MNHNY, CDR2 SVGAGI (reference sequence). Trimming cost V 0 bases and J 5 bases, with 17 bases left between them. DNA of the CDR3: TGTGCCAGCAGTTACTCGATGTTGGGGGTGGGAAACGAGCAGTACTTC. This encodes CASSYSMLGVGNEQYF.

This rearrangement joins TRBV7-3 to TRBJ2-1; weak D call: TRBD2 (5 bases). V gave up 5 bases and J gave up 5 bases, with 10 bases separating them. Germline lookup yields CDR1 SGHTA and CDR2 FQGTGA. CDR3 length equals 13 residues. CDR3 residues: CASSAGVDNEQFF. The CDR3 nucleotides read TGTGCCAGCAGCGCCGGGGTCGACAATGAGCAGTTCTTC. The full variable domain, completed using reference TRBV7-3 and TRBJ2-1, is GAGVSQTPSNKVTEKGKYVELRCDPISGHTALYWYRQSLGQGPEFLIYFQGTGAADDSGLPNDRFFAVRPEGSVSTLKIQRTERGDSAVYLCASSAGVDNEQFFGPGTRLTVL.

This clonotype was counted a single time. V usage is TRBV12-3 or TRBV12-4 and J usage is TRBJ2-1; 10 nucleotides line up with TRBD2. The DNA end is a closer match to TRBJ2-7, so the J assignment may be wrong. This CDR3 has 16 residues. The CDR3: CASSLGGLAGVSEQYF. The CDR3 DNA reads TGTGCCAGCAGTTTAGGTGGCCTAGCGGGAGTTAGCGAGCAGTACTTC.

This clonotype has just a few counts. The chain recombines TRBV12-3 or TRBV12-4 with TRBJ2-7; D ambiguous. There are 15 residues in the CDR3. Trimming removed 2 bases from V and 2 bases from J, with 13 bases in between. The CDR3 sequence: CASSLFQSRTYEQYF. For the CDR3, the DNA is TGTGCCAGCAGTTTATTCCAGTCTCGGACCTACGAGCAGTACTTC.

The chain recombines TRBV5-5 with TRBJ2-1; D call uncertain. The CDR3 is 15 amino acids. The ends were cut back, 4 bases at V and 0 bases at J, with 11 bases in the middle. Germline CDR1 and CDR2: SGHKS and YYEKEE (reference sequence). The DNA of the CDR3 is TGTGCCAGCAGCCGATCCGGGCCCTCCTACAATGAGCAGTTCTTC. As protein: CASSRSGPSYNEQFF.

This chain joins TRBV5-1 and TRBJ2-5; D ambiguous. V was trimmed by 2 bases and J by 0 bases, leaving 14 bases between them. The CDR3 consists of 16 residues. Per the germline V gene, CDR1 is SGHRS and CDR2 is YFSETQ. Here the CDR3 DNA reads TGCGCCAGCAGCTTAGCAATAGGGCGCAACCAAGAGACCCAGTACTTC. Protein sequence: CASSLAIGRNQETQYF.

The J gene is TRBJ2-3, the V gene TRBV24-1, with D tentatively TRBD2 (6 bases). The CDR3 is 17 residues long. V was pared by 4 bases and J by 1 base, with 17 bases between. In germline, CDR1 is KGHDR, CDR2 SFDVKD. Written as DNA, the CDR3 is TGTGCCACCAGTGAGGCCCGACTAGATGGCGGCACAGATACGCAGTATTTT. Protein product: CATSEARLDGGTDTQYF.

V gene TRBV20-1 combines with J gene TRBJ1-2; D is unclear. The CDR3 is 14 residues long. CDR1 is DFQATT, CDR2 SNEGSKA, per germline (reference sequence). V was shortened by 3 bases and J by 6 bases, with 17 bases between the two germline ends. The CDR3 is CSASRESDQNGYTF. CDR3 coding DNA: TGCAGTGCTAGTAGAGAGTCGGACCAGAATGGCTACACCTTC.

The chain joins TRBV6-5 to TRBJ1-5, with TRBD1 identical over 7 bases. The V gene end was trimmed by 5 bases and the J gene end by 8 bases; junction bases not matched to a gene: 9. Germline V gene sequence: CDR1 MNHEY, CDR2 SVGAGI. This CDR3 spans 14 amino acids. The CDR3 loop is CASSTRTGLEPQHF. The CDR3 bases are TGTGCCAGCAGTACACGGACAGGACTCGAGCCCCAGCATTTT.

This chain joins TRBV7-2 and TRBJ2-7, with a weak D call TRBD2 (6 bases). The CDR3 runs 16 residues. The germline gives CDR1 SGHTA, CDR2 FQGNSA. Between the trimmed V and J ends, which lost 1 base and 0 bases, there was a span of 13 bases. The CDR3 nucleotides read TGTGCCAGCAGCTTAGTGGTTAGCGGTAGCTCCTACGAGCAGTACTTC. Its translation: CASSLVVSGSSYEQYF.

CDR3 DNA: TGTGCCACCAGCAGAGATCTCGTGCTTGAGCAGTTCTTC. Translated: CATSRDLVLEQFF. V usage is TRBV15 and J usage is TRBJ2-1; D call uncertain. The CDR3 consists of 13 residues. The V end lost 0 bases, the J end lost 9 bases, and 9 bases lay between the germline ends. Germline lookup yields CDR1 LNHNV and CDR2 YYDKDF (reference sequence). Full variable domain (remainder filled in from reference TRBV15 and TRBJ2-1): DAMVIQNPRYQVTQFGKPVTLSCSQTLNHNVMYWYQQKSSQAPKLLFHYYDKDFNNEADTPDNFQSRRPNTSFCFLDIRSPGLGDTAMYLCATSRDLVLEQFFGPGTRLTVL.

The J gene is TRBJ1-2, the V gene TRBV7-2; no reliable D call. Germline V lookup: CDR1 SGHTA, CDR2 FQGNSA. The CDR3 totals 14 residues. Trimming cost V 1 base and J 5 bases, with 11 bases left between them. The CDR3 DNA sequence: TGTGCCAGCAGCTTAGGGGCAGTTGGGTATGGCTACACCTTC. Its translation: CASSLGAVGYGYTF.

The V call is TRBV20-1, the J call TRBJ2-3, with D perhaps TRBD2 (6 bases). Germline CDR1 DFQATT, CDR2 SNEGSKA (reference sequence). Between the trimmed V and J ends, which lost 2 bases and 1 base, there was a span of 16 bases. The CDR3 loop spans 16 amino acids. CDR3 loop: CSARPRRRDGTDTQYF. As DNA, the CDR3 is TGCAGTGCTAGACCAAGGAGGAGGGATGGCACAGATACGCAGTATTTT.

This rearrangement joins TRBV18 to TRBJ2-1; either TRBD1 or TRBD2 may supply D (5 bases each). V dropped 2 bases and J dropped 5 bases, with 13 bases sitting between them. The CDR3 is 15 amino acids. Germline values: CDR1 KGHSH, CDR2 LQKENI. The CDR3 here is CASSPVAGTHNEQFF. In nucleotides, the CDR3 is TGTGCCAGCTCACCAGTCGCCGGGACGCACAATGAGCAGTTCTTC. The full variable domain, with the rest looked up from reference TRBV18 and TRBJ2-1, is NAGVMQNPRHLVRRRGQEARLRCSPMKGHSHVYWYRQLPEEGLKFMVYLQKENIIDESGMPKERFSAEFPKEGPSILRIQQVVRGDSAAYFCASSPVAGTHNEQFFGPGTRLTVL.

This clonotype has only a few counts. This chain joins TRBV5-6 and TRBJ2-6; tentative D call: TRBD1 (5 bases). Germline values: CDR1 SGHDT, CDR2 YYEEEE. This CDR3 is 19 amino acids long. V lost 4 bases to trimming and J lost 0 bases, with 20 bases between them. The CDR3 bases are TGTGCCAGCAGCCTCCTCGCAGGGATCGGGTTCTCTGGGGCCAACGTCCTGACTTTC. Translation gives CASSLLAGIGFSGANVLTF.